A selection of T cell receptor beta chains follows, all from one sample in a study of early T cells in non-severe SARS-CoV-2 infection. Via MiXCR, TCRdb re-called the 5' RACE reads, giving one row per CDR3 protein. This repertoire shows fewer than 80,000 distinct CDR3 sequences, around 4.2% found once; its top ten account for roughly 3.4%. Material: whole blood, obtained at baseline. These receptors were taken from an adult who was a healthcare worker with PCR-confirmed SARS-CoV-2 infection or an uninfected control (not recorded which). The donor label of this sample is uncertain. Each CDR3 is given with its conserved first and last residue. A D gene is named only where the DNA matches it firmly. Size tells how often a clone was seen (once, few, many) or the class of an expanded clone, and some rows leave it out.

V	D	size	J	DNA	CDR3
TRBV6-2/TRBV6-3	.	many	TRBJ2-5	TGTGCCAGCAGTTACGGCGCGGGGTACGAGACCCAGTACTTC	CASSYGAGYETQYF
TRBV15	TRBD2	few	TRBJ2-3	TGTGCCACCAGGGCGCGGGGGAAAGATACGCAGTATTTT	CATRARGKDTQYF
TRBV12-3/TRBV12-4	.	.	TRBJ1-1	TGTGCCAGCCGTTTGAGGGGTAGTACTGAAGCTTTCTTT	CASRLRGSTEAFF
TRBV3-1	TRBD1	.	TRBJ1-4	TGTGCCAGCAGCTTACAGGGGGCAGAAGAAAAACTGTTTTTT	CASSLQGAEEKLFF
TRBV21-1	.	many	TRBJ2-1	TGTGCCAGCAGCATCCGGGACAGGGGAGAGGGGGAATACAATGAGCAGTTCTTC	CASSIRDRGEGEYNEQFF
TRBV29-1	TRBD1	few	TRBJ2-5	TGCAGCGGTGGACAGGGGCGGGAAGAGACCCAGTACTTC	CSGGQGREETQYF
TRBV6-5	.	.	TRBJ2-3	TGTGCCAGCAGTTACTCGACCATCACAGATACGCAGTATTTT	CASSYSTITDTQYF
TRBV6-5	TRBD1	few	TRBJ2-6	TGTGCCAGCAGCCGGGACAGCCGCTCTGGGGCCAACGTCCTGACTTTC	CASSRDSRSGANVLTF
TRBV6-5	TRBD1	.	TRBJ2-1	TGTGCCAGCAGTTGGGGACAGGGAGTAACCTACAATGAGCAGTTCTTC	CASSWGQGVTYNEQFF
TRBV27	TRBD2	many	TRBJ2-7	TGTGCCAGCAGTTGGGGAGGGGATGGATCCTACGAGCAGTACTTC	CASSWGGDGSYEQYF
TRBV4-1	TRBD1	many	TRBJ2-2	TGCGCCAGCAGCCGATTGACAGGGAAGACCAACACCGGGGAGCTGTTTTTT	CASSRLTGKTNTGELFF
TRBV28	.	.	TRBJ2-1	TGTGCCAGCAGTTTATCGGCAGGGATAAGGGAGCAGTTCTTC	CASSLSAGIREQFF
TRBV4-2	TRBD1	.	TRBJ2-7	TGTGCCAGCAGCCAAAACAGGGGACCCTACGAGCAGTACTTC	CASSQNRGPYEQYF
TRBV28	.	few	TRBJ1-4	TGTGCCAGCAGTTTGGAGGTCTGGGAAAAACTGTTTTTT	CASSLEVWEKLFF
TRBV11-2	.	many	TRBJ2-3	TGTGCCATCAACTTAGGGGGACGGACAGATACGCAGTATTTT	CAINLGGRTDTQYF
TRBV6-2/TRBV6-3	.	many	TRBJ2-3	TGTGCCAGCAGCGACCCGGGGCCCACAGATACGCAGTATTTT	CASSDPGPTDTQYF